The 5 T cell receptor beta chains in this list originate from one sample, sequenced in a study of blood T cells in healthy people across ages. Through a sample-barcoded 5' primer and a J-beta primer mix, a second PCR was run for roughly 6 to 12 cycles. TCRdb re-derived calls from the 5' RACE reads in MiXCR, one entry per CDR3 protein. Of approximately 1,000,000 distinct CDR3 sequences listed, 45% are singletons. Sequencing was carried out using blood. Receptor source: a woman in her fifties or sixties in good health.

This clonotype occurred once. The chain links TRBV6-6 to TRBJ2-3; D gene uncertain. Germline lookup yields CDR1 MNHNY and CDR2 SVGAGI (reference sequence). The V end lost 6 bases, the J end lost 5 bases, and 12 bases lay between the germline ends. The CDR3 has 13 residues. CDR3 loop: CASRLKNLDTQYF. In DNA form, the CDR3 reads TGTGCCAGCAGACTCAAAAATTTAGATACGCAGTATTTT.

The chain recombines TRBV29-1 with TRBJ2-5, with 11 bases matching TRBD2. Trimming at V came to 4 bases and at J to 11 bases, leaving 12 bases not matched to a gene. CDR1 and CDR2 from the germline V gene are SQVTM and ANQGSEA. CDR3 length: 14 residues. CDR3 amino acids: CSVVPGTSGNEQYF. CDR3 nucleotide sequence: TGCAGCGTTGTCCCCGGGACTAGCGGCAATGAGCAGTACTTC.

The chain has TRBV27 and TRBJ2-1, with a tentative D call TRBD1 (5 bases). Trimming cost V 2 bases and J 10 bases, with 15 bases left between them. Germline assignment: CDR1 MNHEY and CDR2 SMNVEV (reference sequence). The CDR3 extends over 14 amino acids. CDR3 sequence reads: CASSLSAGPYEQFF. The CDR3 DNA follows: TGTGCCAGCAGTTTAAGTGCAGGGCCATACGAGCAGTTCTTC.

This clonotype was seen a handful of times. The chain uses TRBV5-7 and TRBJ2-1, with D uncertain. TRBV5-7 has ORF status, its function being uncertain. The CDR3 length is 11 residues. The ends were cut back, 4 bases at V and 12 bases at J, with 11 bases in the middle. In nucleotides, the CDR3 is TGTGCCAGCAGCGATGGACCCTCGCAGTTCTTC. It yields the protein CASSDGPSQFF.

The V and J genes are TRBV6-6 and TRBJ1-1; D is unclear. Germline loops: CDR1 MNHNY, CDR2 SVGAGI (reference sequence). V was trimmed by 7 bases and J by 10 bases, leaving 13 bases between them. CDR3 length: 11 amino acids. In DNA, the CDR3 is TGTGCCAGCAAAGACGGCCGCCGAGCTTTCTTT. Its translation is CASKDGRRAFF.